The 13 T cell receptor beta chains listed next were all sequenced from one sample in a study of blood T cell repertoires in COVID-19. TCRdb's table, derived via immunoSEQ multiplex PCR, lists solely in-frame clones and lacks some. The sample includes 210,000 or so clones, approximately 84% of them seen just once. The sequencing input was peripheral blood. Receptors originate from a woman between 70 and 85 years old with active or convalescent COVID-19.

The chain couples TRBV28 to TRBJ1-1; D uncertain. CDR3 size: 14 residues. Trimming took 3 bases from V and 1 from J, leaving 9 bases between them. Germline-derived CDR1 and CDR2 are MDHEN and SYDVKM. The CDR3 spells CASSFKAANTEAFF. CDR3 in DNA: TGTGCCAGCAGTTTTAAGGCGGCGAACACTGAAGCTTTCTTT.

Written as DNA, the CDR3 is TGCAGCGTGCCACAGGGGGCGGGGGAGCAGTTCTTC. As protein: CSVPQGAGEQFF. The chain recombines TRBV29-1 with TRBJ2-1; TRBD1 agrees at 9 bases. Unmatched junction bases numbered 7, after V lost 6 bases and J lost 10 bases. Germline loops: CDR1 SQVTM, CDR2 ANQGSEA. The CDR3 runs to 12 residues.

The CDR3 loop is CSGQTTYEQYF. As DNA, the CDR3 is TGCAGCGGACAGACAACCTACGAGCAGTACTTC. The J gene is TRBJ2-7, the V gene TRBV20-1; TRBD1 might be the D (6 bases). Germline V lookup: CDR1 DFQATT, CDR2 SNEGSKA (reference sequence). This CDR3 spans 11 amino acids.

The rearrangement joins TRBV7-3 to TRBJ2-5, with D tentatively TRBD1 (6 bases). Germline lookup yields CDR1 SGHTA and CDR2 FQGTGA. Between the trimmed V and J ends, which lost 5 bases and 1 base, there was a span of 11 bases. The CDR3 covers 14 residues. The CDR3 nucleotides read TGTGCCAGCAGCCCAACAGGGAGCCAAGAGACCCAGTACTTC. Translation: CASSPTGSQETQYF.

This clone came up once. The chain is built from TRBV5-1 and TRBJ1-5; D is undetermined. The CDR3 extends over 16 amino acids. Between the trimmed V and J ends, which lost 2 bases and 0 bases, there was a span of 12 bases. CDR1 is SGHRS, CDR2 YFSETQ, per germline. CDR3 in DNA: TGCGCCAGCAGCTTTTCTGGGCCCCCTAGCAATCAGCCCCAGCATTTT. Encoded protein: CASSFSGPPSNQPQHF.

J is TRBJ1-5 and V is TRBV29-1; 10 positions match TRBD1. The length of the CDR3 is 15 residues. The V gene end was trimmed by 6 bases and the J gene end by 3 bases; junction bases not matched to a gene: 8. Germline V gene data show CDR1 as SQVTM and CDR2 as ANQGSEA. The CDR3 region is CSVSLGTGANQPQHF. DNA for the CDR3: TGCAGCGTATCGTTGGGGACAGGGGCCAATCAGCCCCAGCATTTT.

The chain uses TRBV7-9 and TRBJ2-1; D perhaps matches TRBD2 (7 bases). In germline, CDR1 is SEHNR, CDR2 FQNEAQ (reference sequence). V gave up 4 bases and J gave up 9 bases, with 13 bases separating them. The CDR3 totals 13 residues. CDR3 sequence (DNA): TGTGCCAGCAGCTCCCAGGGGAGGGGTGAGCAGTTCTTC. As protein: CASSSQGRGEQFF. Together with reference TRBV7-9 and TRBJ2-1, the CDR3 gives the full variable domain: DTGVSQNPRHKITKRGQNVTFRCDPISEHNRLYWYRQTLGQGPEFLTYFQNEAQLEKSRLLSDRFSAERPKGSFSTLEIQRTEQGDSAMYLCASSSQGRGEQFFGPGTRLTVL.

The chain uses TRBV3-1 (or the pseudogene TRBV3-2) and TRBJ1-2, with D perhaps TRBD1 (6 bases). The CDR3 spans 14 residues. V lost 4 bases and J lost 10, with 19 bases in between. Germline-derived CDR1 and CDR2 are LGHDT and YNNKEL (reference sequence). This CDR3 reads CASSLFGAGVLYTF. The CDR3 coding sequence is TGTGCCAGCAGCCTATTTGGAGCAGGGGTGCTCTACACCTTC.

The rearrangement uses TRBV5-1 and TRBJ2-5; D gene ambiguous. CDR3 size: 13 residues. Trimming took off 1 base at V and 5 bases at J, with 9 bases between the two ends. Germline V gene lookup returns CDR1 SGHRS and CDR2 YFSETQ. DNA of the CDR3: TGCGCCAGCAGCTTGTCCCATGAGGAGACCCAGTACTTC. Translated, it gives CASSLSHEETQYF.

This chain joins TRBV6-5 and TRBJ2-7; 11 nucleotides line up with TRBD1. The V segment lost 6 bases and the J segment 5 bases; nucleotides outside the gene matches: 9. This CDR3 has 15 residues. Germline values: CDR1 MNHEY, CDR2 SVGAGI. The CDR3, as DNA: TGTGCCAGCAGACCAGCCGGGACAGGGGGGCACGAGCAGTACTTC. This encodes CASRPAGTGGHEQYF.

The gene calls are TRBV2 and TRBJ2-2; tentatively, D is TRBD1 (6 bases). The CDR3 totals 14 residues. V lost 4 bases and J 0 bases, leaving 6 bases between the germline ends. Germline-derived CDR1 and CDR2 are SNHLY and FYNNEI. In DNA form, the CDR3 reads TGTGCCAGCAGTGGACAGGCGAACACCGGGGAGCTGTTTTTT. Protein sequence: CASSGQANTGELFF. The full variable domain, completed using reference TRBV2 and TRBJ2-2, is EPEVTQTPSHQVTQMGQEVILRCVPISNHLYFYWYRQILGQKVEFLVSFYNNEISEKSEIFDDQFSVERPDGSNFTLKIRSTKLEDSAMYFCASSGQANTGELFFGEGSRLTVL.

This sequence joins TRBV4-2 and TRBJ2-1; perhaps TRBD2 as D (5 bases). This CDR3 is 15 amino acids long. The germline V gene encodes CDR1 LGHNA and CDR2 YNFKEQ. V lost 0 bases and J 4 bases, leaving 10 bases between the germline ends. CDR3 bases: TGTGCCAGCAGCCAAGAAGCGGAGCCTTACAATGAGCAGTTCTTC. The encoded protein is CASSQEAEPYNEQFF.

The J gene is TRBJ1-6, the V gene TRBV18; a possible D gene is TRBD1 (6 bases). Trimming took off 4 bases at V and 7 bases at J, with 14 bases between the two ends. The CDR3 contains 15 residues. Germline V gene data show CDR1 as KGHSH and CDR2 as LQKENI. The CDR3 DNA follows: TGTGCCAGCTCACGCCAGGACAGTGCAAATTCACCCCTCCACTTT. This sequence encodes CASSRQDSANSPLHF.